This record concerns one TCR beta chain sequence. Its recognized antigen is unknown. Base quality data are lacking; no much larger clone is found one base away. High-throughput TCR beta sequencing profiled peripheral blood CD8+ and CD4+ T cells from healthy donors, Susac syndrome patients and multiple sclerosis patients. Multiple sclerosis controls were treatment-naive patients with stable or active relapsing-remitting disease fulfilling revised McDonald criteria. Bulk CD8+ and CD4+ T cells were purified by magnetic negative isolation, while CD8+ TEMRA cells were enriched using FACS. Blood was collected in EDTA tubes and processed within 24 hours, with PBMCs isolated through density gradient centrifugation. PBMCs intended for TCR sequencing were cryopreserved in liquid nitrogen and thawed later in a water bath at 37 degrees C. The sorted or isolated CD4+, CD8+ and CD8+ TEMRA cells had a purity of 90% or higher.

This specimen belongs to a study of CD8 T cells in Susac syndrome (dated by TCRdb to between 2018 and 2021). Background for the entire study: Whether CD8+ T cell activation and differentiation in Susac syndrome was antigen driven was tested using repertoire sequencing.

RNA was extracted with the RNeasy kit and 0.5 to 1 ug was reverse transcribed using random hexamers. The immunoSEQ multiplex PCR assay, covering 54 Vbeta and 13 Jbeta segments, was used to amplify TCR beta CDR3 regions. To correct PCR amplification bias, a synthetic template baseline was used for both primer optimization and computational correction. The authors processed their data as follows. Reads were annotated to V, D and J genes per IMGT and analyzed with immunoSEQ Analyzer, keeping only productive sequences. Clonality was computed as one minus Shannon entropy normalized by log2 of the number of productive unique sequences. Public and private clones were assessed among the 100 most prevalent clones of each patient and control. Susac-specific clones were defined as absent from healthy and MS cohorts, 1052 published viral clones and other ImmuneACCESS disease sequences. Through fastp at Q25 and MiXCR, TCRdb rebuilt clones from the public reads, retaining in-frame beta chains. CDR3 protein duplicates are merged, each entry listing the most common genes and DNA. Here the V and J calls rest on TCRdb's processing, not on the authors' analysis. For this sample the table gives about 130,000 distinct CDR3 sequences, of which roughly 94% were detected only once. The ten most abundant clones make up about 0.13% of the sample.

CDR1 LGHDT and CDR2 YNNKEL are derived from the germline V gene (reference sequence). The trim is 4 bases for V and 4 bases for J, with a gap of 10 bases between the germline ends. Reading from cysteine to phenylalanine, the CDR3 counts 13 amino acids. CDR3 DNA is the only sequence kept; it has 39 bases, read in frame from the first base. Beyond this particular receptor, the publication reports: The TCR sequencing and HLA analysis was acknowledged to have included a relatively small number of individuals.

This receptor was identified in a human donor with multiple sclerosis. This receptor chain uses TRBV3-1 and TRBJ2-5, with TRBD1 tentatively as D gene (5 bases match). The material sequenced was CD4+ T cells from PBMCs. The sequenced DNA: TGTGCCAGCAGCCTGGACAAGCGAGAGACCCAGTACTTC. This codes for CASSLDKRETQYF.